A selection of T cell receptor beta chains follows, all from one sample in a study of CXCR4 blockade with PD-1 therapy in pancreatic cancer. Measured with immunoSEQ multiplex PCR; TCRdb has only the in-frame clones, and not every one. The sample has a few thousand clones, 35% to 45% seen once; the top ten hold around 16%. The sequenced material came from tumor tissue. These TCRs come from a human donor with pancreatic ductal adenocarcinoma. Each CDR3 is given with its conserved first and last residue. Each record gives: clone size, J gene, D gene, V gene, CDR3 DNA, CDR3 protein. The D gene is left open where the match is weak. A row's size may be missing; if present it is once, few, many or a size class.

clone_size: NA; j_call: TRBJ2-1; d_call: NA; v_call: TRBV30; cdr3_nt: TGTGCCTGGGAAGGGAGCTCCTACAATGAGCAGTTCTTC; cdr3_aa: CAWEGSSYNEQFF
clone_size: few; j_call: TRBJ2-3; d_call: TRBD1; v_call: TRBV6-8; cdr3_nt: TGTGCCAGCAGTTACGGGACAGACACAGATACGCAGTATTTT; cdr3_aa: CASSYGTDTDTQYF
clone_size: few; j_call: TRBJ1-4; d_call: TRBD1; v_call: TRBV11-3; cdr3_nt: TGTGCCAGCAGCTTAGGGGACAGGGGAGAGCAGGAAAAACTGTTTTTT; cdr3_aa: CASSLGDRGEQEKLFF
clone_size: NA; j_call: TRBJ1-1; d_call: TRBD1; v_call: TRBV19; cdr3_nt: TGTGCCAGTAATACAGACAGGGGGTCTGAGGGGACTGAAGCTTTCTTT; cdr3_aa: CASNTDRGSEGTEAFF
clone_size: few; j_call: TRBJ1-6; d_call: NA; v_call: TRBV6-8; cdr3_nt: TGTGCCAGCAGTTACGAATCTTCACCGAATAATTCACCCCTCCACTTT; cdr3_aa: CASSYESSPNNSPLHF
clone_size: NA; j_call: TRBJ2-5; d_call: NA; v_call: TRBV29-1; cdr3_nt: TGCAGCGTGCAATCGGGGCAAGAGACCCAGTACTTC; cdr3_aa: CSVQSGQETQYF
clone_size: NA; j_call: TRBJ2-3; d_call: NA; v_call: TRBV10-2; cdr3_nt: TGCGCCAGCAGTGATGGGCAAGCTAGCACAGATACGCAGTATTTT; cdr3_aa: CASSDGQASTDTQYF
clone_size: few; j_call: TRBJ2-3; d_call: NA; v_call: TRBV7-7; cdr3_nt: TGTGCCAGCAGCCTTCCTCTAGGGCCTCAGCCAGATACGCAGTATTTT; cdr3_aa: CASSLPLGPQPDTQYF
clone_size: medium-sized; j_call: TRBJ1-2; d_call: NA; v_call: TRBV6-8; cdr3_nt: TGTGCCAGCAGTCAATACAGCCAAACTAACTATGGCTACACCTTC; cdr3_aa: CASSQYSQTNYGYTF
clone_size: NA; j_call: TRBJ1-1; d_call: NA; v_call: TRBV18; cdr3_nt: TGTGCCAGCTCACCGAGCGTGAACACTGAAGCTTTCTTT; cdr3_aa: CASSPSVNTEAFF
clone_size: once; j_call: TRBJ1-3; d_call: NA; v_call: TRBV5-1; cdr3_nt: TGCGCCAGCAGCCCCCGTGGACTGCACTCTGGAAACACCATATATTTT; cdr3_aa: CASSPRGLHSGNTIYF
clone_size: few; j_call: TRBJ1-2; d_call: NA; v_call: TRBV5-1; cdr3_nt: TGCGCCAGCAGCTTGGAGGCAGGACCCTCTAACTATGGCTACACCTTC; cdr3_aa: CASSLEAGPSNYGYTF
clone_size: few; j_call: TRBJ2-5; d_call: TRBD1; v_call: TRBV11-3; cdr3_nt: TGTGCCAGCAGCACGGGGACCACAGGGGATATAGAGACCCAGTACTTC; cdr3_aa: CASSTGTTGDIETQYF
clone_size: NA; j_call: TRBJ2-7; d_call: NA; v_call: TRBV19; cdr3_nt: TGTGCCAGTAGTATTTGGGGCGAGCAGTACTTC; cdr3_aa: CASSIWGEQYF
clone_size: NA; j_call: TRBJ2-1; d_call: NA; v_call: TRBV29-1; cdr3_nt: TGCAGCGTTGGGCCCCGGGGGAGGGGGAATGAGCAGTTCTTC; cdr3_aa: CSVGPRGRGNEQFF
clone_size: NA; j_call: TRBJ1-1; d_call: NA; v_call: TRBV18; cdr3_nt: TGTGCCAGCTCACCGTGGGAGAACACTGAAGCTTTCTTT; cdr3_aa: CASSPWENTEAFF
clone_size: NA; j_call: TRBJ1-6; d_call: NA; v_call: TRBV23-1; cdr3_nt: TGCGCCAGCAGCCAAGAGGCAGCGGGTTCACCCCTCCACTTT; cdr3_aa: CASSQEAAGSPLHF
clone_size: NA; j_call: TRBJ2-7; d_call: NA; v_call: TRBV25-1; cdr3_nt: TGTGCCAGCAGTCGGCCGGGGCCCTACGAGCAGTACTTC; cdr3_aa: CASSRPGPYEQYF
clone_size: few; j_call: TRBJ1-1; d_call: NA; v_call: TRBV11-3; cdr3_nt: TGTGCCAGCAGCTTGGACGCGGGGTGGAACACTGAAGCTTTCTTT; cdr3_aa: CASSLDAGWNTEAFF
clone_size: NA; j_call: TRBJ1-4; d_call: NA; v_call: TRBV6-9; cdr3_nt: TGTGCCAGCAGTTCCGGGCCCGAGGAAAAACTGTTTTTT; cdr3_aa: CASSSGPEEKLFF
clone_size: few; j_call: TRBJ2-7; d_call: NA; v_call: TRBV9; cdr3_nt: TGTGCCAGCAGCTTGGGCGCGCGGGACTACGAGCAGTACTTC; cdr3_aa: CASSLGARDYEQYF
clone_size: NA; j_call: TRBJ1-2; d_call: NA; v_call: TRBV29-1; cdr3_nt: TGCAGCGTCCTCCCCTGGGGTAGGACGGGCTACACCTTC; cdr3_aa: CSVLPWGRTGYTF